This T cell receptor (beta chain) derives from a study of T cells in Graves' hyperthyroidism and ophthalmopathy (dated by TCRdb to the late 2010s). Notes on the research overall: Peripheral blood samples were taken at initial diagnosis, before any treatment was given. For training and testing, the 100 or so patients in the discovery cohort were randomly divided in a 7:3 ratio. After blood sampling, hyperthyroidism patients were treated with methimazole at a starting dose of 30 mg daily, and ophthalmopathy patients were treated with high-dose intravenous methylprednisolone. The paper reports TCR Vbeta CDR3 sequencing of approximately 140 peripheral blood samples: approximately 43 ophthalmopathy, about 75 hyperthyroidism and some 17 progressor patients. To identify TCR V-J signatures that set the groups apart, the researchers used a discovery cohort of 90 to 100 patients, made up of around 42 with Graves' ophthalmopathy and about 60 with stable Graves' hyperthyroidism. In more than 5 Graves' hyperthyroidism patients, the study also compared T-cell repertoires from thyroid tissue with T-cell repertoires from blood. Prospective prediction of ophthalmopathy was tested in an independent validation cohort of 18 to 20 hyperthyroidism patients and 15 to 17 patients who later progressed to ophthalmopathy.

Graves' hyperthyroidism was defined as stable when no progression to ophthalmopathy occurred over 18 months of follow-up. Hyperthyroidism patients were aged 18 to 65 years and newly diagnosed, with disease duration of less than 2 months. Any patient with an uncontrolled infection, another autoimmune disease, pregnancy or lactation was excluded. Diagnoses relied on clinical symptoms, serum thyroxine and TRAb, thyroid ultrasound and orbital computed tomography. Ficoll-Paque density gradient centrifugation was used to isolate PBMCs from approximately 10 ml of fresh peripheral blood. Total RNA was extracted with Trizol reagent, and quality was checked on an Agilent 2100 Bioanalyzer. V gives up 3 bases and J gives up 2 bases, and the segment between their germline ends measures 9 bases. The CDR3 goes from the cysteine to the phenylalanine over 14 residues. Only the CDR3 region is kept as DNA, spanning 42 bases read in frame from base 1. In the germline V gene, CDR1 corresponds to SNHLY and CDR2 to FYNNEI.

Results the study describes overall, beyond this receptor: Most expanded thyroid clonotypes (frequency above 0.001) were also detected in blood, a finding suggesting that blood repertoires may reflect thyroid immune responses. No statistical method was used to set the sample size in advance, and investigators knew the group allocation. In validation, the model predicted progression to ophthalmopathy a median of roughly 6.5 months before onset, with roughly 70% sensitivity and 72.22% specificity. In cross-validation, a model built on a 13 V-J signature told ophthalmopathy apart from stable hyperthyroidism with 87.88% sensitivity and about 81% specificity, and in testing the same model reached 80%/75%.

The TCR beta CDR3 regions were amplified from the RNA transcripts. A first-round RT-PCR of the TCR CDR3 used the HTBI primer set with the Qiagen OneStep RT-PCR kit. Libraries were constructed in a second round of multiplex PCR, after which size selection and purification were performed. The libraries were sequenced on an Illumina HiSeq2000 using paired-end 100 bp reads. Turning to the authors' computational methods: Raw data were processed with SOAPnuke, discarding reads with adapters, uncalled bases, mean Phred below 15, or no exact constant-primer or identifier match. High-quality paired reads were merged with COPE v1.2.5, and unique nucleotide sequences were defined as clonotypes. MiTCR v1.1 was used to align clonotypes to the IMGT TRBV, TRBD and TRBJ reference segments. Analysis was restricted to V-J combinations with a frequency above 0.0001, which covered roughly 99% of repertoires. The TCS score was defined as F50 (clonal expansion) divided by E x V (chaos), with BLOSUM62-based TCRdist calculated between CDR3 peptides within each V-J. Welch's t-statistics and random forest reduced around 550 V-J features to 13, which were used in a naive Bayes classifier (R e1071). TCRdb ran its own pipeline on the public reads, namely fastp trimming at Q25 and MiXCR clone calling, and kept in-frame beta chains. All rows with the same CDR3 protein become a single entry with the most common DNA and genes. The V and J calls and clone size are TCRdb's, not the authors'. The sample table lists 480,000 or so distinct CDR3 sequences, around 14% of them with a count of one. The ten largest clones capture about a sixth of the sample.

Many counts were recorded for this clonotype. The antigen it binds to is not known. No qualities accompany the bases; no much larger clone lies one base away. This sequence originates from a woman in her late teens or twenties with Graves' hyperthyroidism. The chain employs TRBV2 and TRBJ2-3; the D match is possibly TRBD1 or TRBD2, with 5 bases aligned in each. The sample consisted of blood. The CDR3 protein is CASSEGRLTDTQYF. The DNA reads TGTGCCAGCAGTGAGGGACGACTCACAGATACGCAGTATTTT.